The rows below give T cell receptor beta chains drawn from one sample of a study of OX40 agonist ivuxolimab in advanced cancers. Clones were read by immunoSEQ multiplex PCR, and TCRdb kept only the in-frame ones, dropping some. Here the sample spans 40,000 to 55,000 clones, about nine tenths being singletons. The material sequenced was CD4+ or CD8+ T cells sorted from blood, taken in a trial of the OX40 agonist ivuxolimab. All receptors derive from an adult with an advanced solid tumor such as melanoma, head and neck, liver or kidney cancer. CDR3s include the opening cysteine and the closing phenylalanine or tryptophan. D genes are given only for firm matches. Clone size, where shown, is once, few, many, or a class for clones that have expanded.

j_call v_call d_call clone_size cdr3_aa cdr3_nt
TRBJ2-2 TRBV28 - - CASSQRGKTGELFF TGTGCCAGCAGCCAGAGGGGAAAAACCGGGGAGCTGTTTTTT
TRBJ2-1 TRBV28 - - CASSTIPGQFDEQFF TGTGCCAGCAGTACTATACCGGGCCAGTTCGATGAGCAGTTCTTC
TRBJ2-3 TRBV19 TRBD2 - CASSIGGGRREYF TGTGCCAGTAGTATAGGGGGGGGTCGTCGGGAGTATTTT
TRBJ1-1 TRBV19 TRBD1 once CASTDPGTGSGTKAFF TGTGCCAGTACCGATCCCGGGACAGGTTCGGGCACTAAAGCTTTCTTT
TRBJ2-5 TRBV14 - - CASSLLGLAGETQYF TGTGCCAGCAGCCTCCTTGGGCTAGCCGGCGAGACCCAGTACTTC
TRBJ2-1 TRBV18 - - CASSPTSYNEQFF TGTGCCAGCTCACCAACTAGCTACAATGAGCAGTTCTTC
TRBJ2-2 TRBV9 TRBD2 - CASSASGAHTGELFF TGTGCCAGCAGCGCGAGCGGGGCCCACACCGGGGAGCTGTTTTTT
TRBJ1-6 TRBV27 - - CASSLDEGDSPLHF TGTGCCAGCAGTTTAGATGAAGGGGACTCACCCCTCCACTTT
TRBJ1-4 TRBV19 - once CASTGDEKLFF TGTGCCAGTACCGGGGATGAAAAACTGTTTTTT
TRBJ2-7 TRBV7-6 - - CASSPGVEQYF TGTGCCAGCAGCCCAGGGGTCGAGCAGTACTTC
TRBJ2-7 TRBV18 - few CASSRDAGFEQYF TGTGCCAGCTCGAGGGACGCCGGCTTCGAGCAGTACTTC
TRBJ2-1 TRBV7-2 - - CASSILASYNEQFF TGTGCCAGCAGTATCCTAGCGTCCTACAATGAGCAGTTCTTC
TRBJ2-7 TRBV29-1 - - CSVEDSRRGYEQYF TGCAGCGTTGAAGATTCCCGGAGGGGGTACGAGCAGTACTTC
TRBJ2-5 TRBV29-1 - once CSVEGVEETQYF TGCAGCGTTGAGGGCGTGGAGGAGACCCAGTACTTC
TRBJ2-1 TRBV10-1 - - CASSEWTLGGEQFF TGCGCCAGCAGTGAGTGGACACTGGGTGGTGAGCAGTTCTTC
TRBJ2-2 TRBV7-8 - - CASSLFGANTGELFF TGTGCCAGCAGCTTATTTGGGGCGAACACCGGGGAGCTGTTTTTT
TRBJ2-1 TRBV6-4 - - CASSSVGGEQFF TGTGCCAGCAGTTCTGTGGGGGGTGAGCAGTTCTTC
TRBJ1-1 TRBV18 - - CASSPGLSEAFF TGTGCCAGCTCACCGGGGTTGTCTGAAGCTTTCTTT
TRBJ1-1 TRBV9 - - CASSVLQEPARAFF TGTGCCAGCAGCGTACTACAGGAGCCTGCGAGAGCTTTCTTT
TRBJ2-2 TRBV5-1 - few CASSLEYRSTNTGELFF TGCGCCAGCAGCTTGGAATACAGGTCCACGAACACCGGGGAGCTGTTTTTT
TRBJ1-5 TRBV28 - - CASSLSYLNQPQHF TGTGCCAGCAGTTTATCATACCTAAATCAGCCCCAGCATTTT
TRBJ1-4 TRBV6-5 - once CASSYTGSSVNEKLFF TGTGCCAGCAGTTACACCGGGTCTTCAGTTAATGAAAAACTGTTTTTT
TRBJ1-1 TRBV19 - - CASKEGRRSMNTEAFF TGTGCCAGTAAAGAGGGGCGCCGAAGCATGAACACTGAAGCTTTCTTT
TRBJ1-2 TRBV7-2 TRBD1 once CASSLVGTGLGYTF TGTGCCAGCAGCTTAGTTGGGACAGGGCTCGGCTACACCTTC
TRBJ1-2 TRBV6-5 - few CASRASDRGYTF TGTGCCAGCAGAGCGTCGGACAGAGGCTACACCTTC
TRBJ1-2 TRBV7-2 TRBD1 - CASSSDRAHGYTF TGTGCCAGCAGCTCGGACAGGGCCCATGGCTACACCTTC
TRBJ2-5 TRBV11-2 - - CASSLGGQETQYF TGTGCCAGCAGCTTGGGGGGACAAGAGACCCAGTACTTC
TRBJ2-5 TRBV4-3 TRBD1 - CASSHLRDRGEETQYF TGCGCCAGCAGCCACCTCCGGGACAGGGGGGAAGAGACCCAGTACTTC
TRBJ2-7 TRBV5-1 - - CASGVPQGGLASRQYF TGCGCCAGCGGGGTACCCCAGGGAGGCCTCGCCTCGCGGCAGTACTTC
TRBJ2-1 TRBV14 - - CASSQVGQIGEQFF TGTGCCAGCAGCCAAGTCGGGCAGATTGGTGAGCAGTTCTTC
TRBJ2-1 TRBV19 TRBD2 - CASSIGEGYEQFF TGTGCCAGTAGTATTGGGGAGGGATATGAGCAGTTCTTC
TRBJ1-1 TRBV11-3 - - CASSPSPNTEAFF TGTGCCAGCAGCCCCAGCCCGAACACTGAAGCTTTCTTT
TRBJ1-2 TRBV6-5 TRBD1 - CASSYSGQGALGGYTF TGTGCCAGCAGTTACTCCGGACAGGGGGCGCTTGGAGGCTACACCTTC
TRBJ1-4 TRBV5-1 - - CASRQSQNNEKLFF TGCGCCAGCCGGCAGAGCCAGAATAATGAAAAACTGTTTTTT
TRBJ1-2 TRBV13 - - CASSFNRVSYGYTF TGTGCCAGCAGCTTCAACAGGGTCTCCTATGGCTACACCTTC
TRBJ2-5 TRBV7-9 - - CASSLWDTTKETQYF TGTGCCAGCAGCTTATGGGATACGACTAAAGAGACCCAGTACTTC
TRBJ2-7 TRBV6-6 - - CASSYIAGTNEQYF TGTGCCAGCAGTTACATCGCAGGGACGAACGAGCAGTACTTC
TRBJ2-1 TRBV19 - - CASSHSGLHHNEQFF TGTGCCAGTAGTCACTCGGGACTTCATCACAATGAGCAGTTCTTC
TRBJ1-4 TRBV7-2 - - CASSLEVGEKLFF TGTGCCAGCAGCTTAGAGGTGGGCGAAAAACTGTTTTTT
TRBJ1-1 TRBV28 TRBD1 - CASSLLPGQHNTEAFF TGTGCCAGCAGTTTGCTACCGGGACAGCATAACACTGAAGCTTTCTTT
TRBJ2-2 TRBV7-6 - - CASRLDGSSGELFF TGTGCCAGCAGGCTAGACGGGAGTTCCGGGGAGCTGTTTTTT
TRBJ2-7 TRBV14 TRBD2 - CASSQVSGGRVQYF TGTGCCAGCAGCCAAGTAAGCGGGGGGCGAGTGCAGTACTTC
TRBJ2-1 TRBV7-9 - - CASSPRGTSGNEQFF TGTGCCAGCAGCCCCCGCGGGACCTCAGGGAATGAGCAGTTCTTC
TRBJ1-4 TRBV5-6 - - CASSWRGVDEKLFF TGTGCCAGCAGCTGGAGAGGGGTGGACGAAAAACTGTTTTTT
TRBJ1-5 TRBV19 - - CASTIRRGGSGGQPQHF TGTGCCAGTACCATCCGCCGGGGGGGCAGCGGGGGTCAGCCCCAGCATTTT
TRBJ2-1 TRBV18 - few CASSPQGRENEQFF TGTGCCAGCTCACCCCAGGGCAGGGAGAATGAGCAGTTCTTC
TRBJ2-5 TRBV5-1 - - CASSLSDRQETQYF TGCGCCAGCAGCTTGTCCGACAGACAAGAGACCCAGTACTTC
TRBJ2-6 TRBV2 - once CASAPRDVLTF TGTGCCAGCGCCCCCCGTGACGTCCTGACTTTC
TRBJ2-3 TRBV18 - - CASSQGSSTDTQYF TGTGCCAGCTCACAAGGTTCTAGCACAGATACGCAGTATTTT
TRBJ2-7 TRBV28 - medium-sized CASKRGSYEQYF TGTGCCAGCAAGAGGGGTTCTTACGAGCAGTACTTC
TRBJ1-6 TRBV6-6 - few CASSYPQNSPLHF TGTGCCAGCAGTTACCCTCAGAATTCACCCCTCCACTTT
TRBJ2-2 TRBV11-3 TRBD1 - CASSPFPGGIGELFF TGTGCCAGCAGCCCGTTCCCAGGGGGCATCGGGGAGCTGTTTTTT
TRBJ2-4 TRBV11-2 - - CASAPWVEGSRYF TGTGCCAGCGCCCCTTGGGTCGAGGGTTCCAGGTACTTC
TRBJ1-1 TRBV5-1 - - CASSFRDGTEAFF TGCGCCAGCAGCTTCAGGGATGGCACTGAAGCTTTCTTT
TRBJ1-5 TRBV7-9 - once CASSNRGSQADQPQHF TGTGCCAGCAGCAATAGGGGCAGTCAGGCGGATCAGCCCCAGCATTTT